A selection of T cell receptor beta chains follows, all from one sample in a study of Graves' ophthalmopathy and Graves' hyperthyroidism. Via MiXCR, TCRdb re-called the multiplex PCR reads, giving one row per CDR3 protein. This table has 650,000 to 900,000 distinct CDR3 sequences, approximately 40% appearing once. Sample: peripheral blood. Source of these receptors: an adult man with Graves' ophthalmopathy. Each CDR3 is given with its conserved first and last residue. A D gene is named only where the DNA matches it firmly. Only some rows state a clone size, as once, few, many or a class for expanded clones.

TRBD1	TRBJ1-5	NA	TRBV24-1	TGTGCCAGCATAGGGGACAGGGGTCAGCCCCAGCATTTT	CASIGDRGQPQHF
TRBD1	TRBJ1-2	many	TRBV10-3	TGTGCCAGCAGGCCTACAGGGGACTATGGCTACACCTTC	CASRPTGDYGYTF
NA	TRBJ1-3	many	TRBV29-1	TGCAGCGTTAATGCGGCGTCTGGAAACACCATATATTTT	CSVNAASGNTIYF
NA	TRBJ2-6	once	TRBV7-9	TGCGCCAGCAGCTTGGAGTGGGGGAGCTCTGGGGCCAACGTCCTGACTTTC	CASSLEWGSSGANVLTF
TRBD2	TRBJ2-2	NA	TRBV5-1	TGCGCCAGCAGCACGGGACTAGCGGGAGGAAGGACCGGGGAGCTGTTTTTT	CASSTGLAGGRTGELFF
TRBD1	TRBJ1-1	NA	TRBV11-2	TGTGCCAGCAGCTCACAGGGGGCGGGAATTGAAGCTTTCTTT	CASSSQGAGIEAFF
TRBD2	TRBJ2-7	many	TRBV19	TGTGCCAGTAGCGGACCAACTAGCGGCTACGAGCAGTACTTC	CASSGPTSGYEQYF
NA	TRBJ1-5	many	TRBV15	TGTGCCACCAGCAGAGATCAGGCGGTCTATAGCAATCAGCCCCAGCATTTT	CATSRDQAVYSNQPQHF
NA	TRBJ2-7	NA	TRBV2	TGTGCCAGCAGCCCACCGGACGGGGTACCCTACGAGCAGTACTTC	CASSPPDGVPYEQYF
NA	TRBJ1-6	many	TRBV2	TGTGCCAGCAGTGAAACTGGCGGCGCCGCTAATTCACCCCTCCACTTT	CASSETGGAANSPLHF
NA	TRBJ1-1	many	TRBV19	TGTGCCAGTAGCTCAAAGCCGGGACTTTGGACTGAAGCTTTCTTT	CASSSKPGLWTEAFF
TRBD1	TRBJ2-2	NA	TRBV10-2	TGCGCCAGCAGTGACGGACAGGGAAGAGACGGGGAGCTGTTTTTT	CASSDGQGRDGELFF
TRBD1	TRBJ1-1	NA	TRBV7-9	TGTGCCAGCAGCTCGGACAGGGTGGGGAGGAACACTGAAGCTTTCTTT	CASSSDRVGRNTEAFF
TRBD1	TRBJ2-7	NA	TRBV11-2	TGTGCCAGCAGCTTGCGGACAGGGATGCACGAGCAGTACTTC	CASSLRTGMHEQYF
NA	TRBJ1-1	NA	TRBV19	TGTGCCAGCAGTTTTAGGCGGGGTTCTGAAGCTTTCTTT	CASSFRRGSEAFF
TRBD1	TRBJ1-6	many	TRBV6-6	TGTGCCAGCAGCACAGGGGGGACAGTTAATTCACCCCTCCACTTT	CASSTGGTVNSPLHF
TRBD1	TRBJ1-1	NA	TRBV20-1	TGCAGTTACGGGGACAGGGGGCCAGCTTTCTTT	CSYGDRGPAFF
NA	TRBJ1-3	few	TRBV20-1	TGCAGTGCTATCGGTCGGAGTTCTGGAAACACCATATATTTT	CSAIGRSSGNTIYF
NA	TRBJ2-5	NA	TRBV7-9	TGTGCCAGTAAGACTCGGACAGAACAAGAGACCCAGTACTTC	CASKTRTEQETQYF
TRBD1	TRBJ2-7	many	TRBV10-2	TGCGCCAGCAGTCGTCCGGACAGGGGCTACGAGCAGTACTTC	CASSRPDRGYEQYF
NA	TRBJ2-5	NA	TRBV11-2	TGTGCCAGCAGCTTAGATTTGGGGGGGCATCAAGAGACCCAGTACTTC	CASSLDLGGHQETQYF
NA	TRBJ1-4	once	TRBV29-1	TGCAGCGTTGAAGAGTCGGAGACTGAGTTTTTT	CSVEESETEFF
NA	TRBJ1-1	many	TRBV25-1	TGTGCCAGCAGTGAATTTGGCGGGACTGAAGCTTTCTTT	CASSEFGGTEAFF
NA	TRBJ2-7	many	TRBV15	TGTGCCACCGGACAGAAATACGAGCAGTACTTC	CATGQKYEQYF
NA	TRBJ2-5	NA	TRBV12-3/TRBV12-4	TGTGCCAGCAGATCTCAGGGCCGGGAGACCCAGTACTTC	CASRSQGRETQYF
NA	TRBJ1-3	NA	TRBV10-2	TGCGCCAGCAGTGACGGTGGCACCATATATTTT	CASSDGGTIYF
TRBD1	TRBJ2-5	NA	TRBV25-1	TGTGCCAGCAGTGATTTGGAGGGTGGCAGGGGGCGAGAGACCCAGTACTTC	CASSDLEGGRGRETQYF
NA	TRBJ1-5	NA	TRBV7-2	TGTGCCAGCAGCTTAACTACAGGGTTTCGCAATCAGCCCCGGCATTTT	CASSLTTGFRNQPRHF